This T cell receptor (beta chain) was found in a study of T cells after posttransplantation cyclophosphamide. Study-wide findings and caveats: TRB overlap between skin or GI tissue T cells and blood was limited.

This CDR3 comprises 15 residues. The J segment lost 5 bases and the V segment lost 2 bases, leaving 8 bases of the junction unmatched. CDR1 MNHEY and CDR2 SVGAGI come from the germline V gene. Here immunoSEQ multiplex PCR was the method, and the copy in TCRdb shows in-frame clones only, minus some. The profile covers about 37,000 clones, none occurring a single time. At least ten counts were recorded for this clone. Its antigen remains unidentified. This chain connects TRBV6-5 to TRBJ1-2, with 7 bases fitting TRBD1. The receptor was isolated from a man aged 25-45 years in good health and a related stem cell transplant donor. The sample comprised PBMCs. The CDR3 DNA follows: TGTGCCAGCAGTTACGGTGGGACAGACTTTTATGGCTACACCTTC. It encodes CASSYGGTDFYGYTF.